A selection of T cell receptor beta chains follows, all from one sample in a study of T cells after yellow fever vaccination. TCRdb re-analysed the 5' RACE reads in MiXCR, keeping a single row per CDR3 protein. The table has about 160,000 distinct CDR3 sequences, around 9.3% seen once. The sample was CD8+ T cells sorted from PBMCs, taken 45 days after the yellow fever booster vaccination. The receptors come from a man younger than 35 who received the YFV17D yellow fever vaccine. Each CDR3 is given with its conserved first and last residue. D genes are given only for firm matches. Clone size is stated in some rows and not others, as once, few, many or a class when expanded.

clone size: few; D gene: TRBD2; V gene: TRBV5-1; J gene: TRBJ2-3; CDR3 protein: CASSWAPTSADTQYF; CDR3 DNA: TGCGCCAGCAGCTGGGCACCGACTAGCGCAGATACGCAGTATTTT
clone size: .; D gene: TRBD1; V gene: TRBV13; J gene: TRBJ2-7; CDR3 protein: CASSSNLKTGTYEQYF; CDR3 DNA: TGTGCCAGCAGCTCAAACTTAAAGACAGGGACCTACGAGCAGTACTTC
clone size: .; D gene: .; V gene: TRBV19; J gene: TRBJ2-5; CDR3 protein: CASSTNEGRETQYF; CDR3 DNA: TGTGCCAGTAGTACGAACGAGGGGCGCGAGACCCAGTACTTC
clone size: .; D gene: .; V gene: TRBV11-3; J gene: TRBJ2-3; CDR3 protein: CASSTPGDGTDTQYF; CDR3 DNA: TGTGCCAGCAGCACCCCGGGAGACGGCACAGATACGCAGTATTTT
clone size: many; D gene: .; V gene: TRBV7-2; J gene: TRBJ2-1; CDR3 protein: CASSSPTAGEQFF; CDR3 DNA: TGTGCCAGCAGCTCCCCAACGGCGGGGGAGCAGTTCTTC
clone size: few; D gene: .; V gene: TRBV7-9; J gene: TRBJ1-4; CDR3 protein: CASSLADIATNEKLFF; CDR3 DNA: TGTGCCAGCAGCTTAGCGGACATTGCAACTAATGAAAAACTGTTTTTT
clone size: many; D gene: .; V gene: TRBV5-1; J gene: TRBJ2-7; CDR3 protein: CASSLAGQGTGYEQYF; CDR3 DNA: TGCGCCAGCAGCTTGGCCGGGCAGGGAACGGGCTACGAGCAGTACTTC
clone size: once; D gene: .; V gene: TRBV4-1; J gene: TRBJ1-1; CDR3 protein: CASSHEGRGVGTEAFF; CDR3 DNA: TGCGCCAGCAGCCATGAGGGGAGAGGGGTGGGCACTGAAGCTTTCTTT
clone size: few; D gene: .; V gene: TRBV5-8; J gene: TRBJ1-2; CDR3 protein: CATWRNYGYTF; CDR3 DNA: TGTGCCACGTGGAGGAACTATGGCTACACCTTC
clone size: few; D gene: .; V gene: TRBV7-8; J gene: TRBJ1-2; CDR3 protein: CASSLAVKGDYGYTF; CDR3 DNA: TGTGCCAGCAGCTTAGCTGTGAAGGGAGACTATGGCTACACCTTC
clone size: .; D gene: TRBD2; V gene: TRBV5-4; J gene: TRBJ2-2; CDR3 protein: CASSLGAGGNTGELFF; CDR3 DNA: TGTGCCAGCAGCTTAGGAGCGGGGGGAAACACCGGGGAGCTGTTTTTT
clone size: .; D gene: TRBD1; V gene: TRBV5-1; J gene: TRBJ1-2; CDR3 protein: CASSFNRDRGGNYGYTF; CDR3 DNA: TGCGCCAGCAGCTTTAATCGGGACAGGGGAGGTAACTATGGCTACACCTTC
clone size: .; D gene: .; V gene: TRBV27; J gene: TRBJ2-2; CDR3 protein: CATTSVLGELFF; CDR3 DNA: TGTGCCACCACATCTGTCCTAGGGGAGCTGTTTTTT
clone size: few; D gene: TRBD2; V gene: TRBV7-2; J gene: TRBJ2-3; CDR3 protein: CASSLARTSGGELPDTQYF; CDR3 DNA: TGTGCCAGCAGCTTAGCGAGGACTAGCGGGGGCGAACTCCCAGATACGCAGTATTTT
clone size: few; D gene: .; V gene: TRBV29-1; J gene: TRBJ2-2; CDR3 protein: CSVKNTGELFF; CDR3 DNA: TGCAGCGTTAAGAACACCGGGGAGCTGTTTTTT
clone size: .; D gene: .; V gene: TRBV19; J gene: TRBJ2-1; CDR3 protein: CASSIGGNSYNEQFF; CDR3 DNA: TGTGCCAGTAGTATAGGAGGAAACTCCTACAATGAGCAGTTCTTC
clone size: .; D gene: TRBD2; V gene: TRBV20-1; J gene: TRBJ2-1; CDR3 protein: CSASWTSGGLYNEQFF; CDR3 DNA: TGCAGTGCTAGTTGGACTAGCGGGGGCCTATACAATGAGCAGTTCTTC
clone size: .; D gene: TRBD2; V gene: TRBV6-5; J gene: TRBJ2-1; CDR3 protein: CASRGAGNEQFF; CDR3 DNA: TGTGCCAGCAGAGGAGCGGGAAATGAGCAGTTCTTC
clone size: .; D gene: TRBD2; V gene: TRBV4-3; J gene: TRBJ2-1; CDR3 protein: CASSQRLARANEQFF; CDR3 DNA: TGCGCCAGCAGCCAAAGACTAGCCAGGGCCAATGAGCAGTTCTTC
clone size: .; D gene: TRBD1; V gene: TRBV29-1; J gene: TRBJ2-1; CDR3 protein: CSVEWTGLNNEQFF; CDR3 DNA: TGCAGCGTTGAATGGACAGGGTTAAACAATGAGCAGTTCTTC
clone size: few; D gene: .; V gene: TRBV7-2; J gene: TRBJ2-5; CDR3 protein: CASSAQARQETQYF; CDR3 DNA: TGTGCCAGCAGCGCTCAGGCGCGGCAAGAGACCCAGTACTTC
clone size: few; D gene: .; V gene: TRBV4-1; J gene: TRBJ2-1; CDR3 protein: CASSQGSLGGYNEQFF; CDR3 DNA: TGCGCCAGCAGCCAAGGATCCCTAGGCGGGTACAATGAGCAGTTCTTC
clone size: many; D gene: TRBD2; V gene: TRBV12-3/TRBV12-4; J gene: TRBJ2-2; CDR3 protein: CASSLTLAVSTGELFF; CDR3 DNA: TGTGCCAGCAGTTTAACCCTAGCGGTCTCCACCGGGGAGCTGTTTTTT
clone size: many; D gene: .; V gene: TRBV7-9; J gene: TRBJ2-7; CDR3 protein: CASSSTRERGHEQYF; CDR3 DNA: TGTGCCAGCAGCTCCACCAGGGAGAGGGGCCACGAGCAGTACTTC
clone size: few; D gene: .; V gene: TRBV4-3; J gene: TRBJ2-3; CDR3 protein: CASSQDIADTQYF; CDR3 DNA: TGCGCCAGCAGCCAAGATATAGCCGATACGCAGTATTTT
clone size: .; D gene: TRBD2; V gene: TRBV9; J gene: TRBJ2-5; CDR3 protein: CASSAHAGGVLQETQYF; CDR3 DNA: TGTGCCAGCAGCGCCCACGCCGGGGGGGTCCTCCAAGAGACCCAGTACTTC
clone size: .; D gene: TRBD1; V gene: TRBV7-9; J gene: TRBJ2-7; CDR3 protein: CASRGRDSPSEQYF; CDR3 DNA: TGTGCCAGCAGGGGACGGGACAGCCCATCGGAGCAGTACTTC
clone size: many; D gene: TRBD1; V gene: TRBV4-1; J gene: TRBJ1-1; CDR3 protein: CASSQGFPQGAVEAFF; CDR3 DNA: TGCGCCAGCAGCCAAGGGTTCCCGCAGGGGGCGGTCGAAGCTTTCTTT
clone size: .; D gene: .; V gene: TRBV29-1; J gene: TRBJ2-2; CDR3 protein: CSVGQDGELFF; CDR3 DNA: TGCAGCGTTGGGCAGGACGGGGAGCTGTTTTTT
clone size: few; D gene: TRBD2; V gene: TRBV27; J gene: TRBJ2-1; CDR3 protein: CASSLGGTYNEQFF; CDR3 DNA: TGTGCCAGCAGCCTCGGGGGGACCTACAATGAGCAGTTCTTC
clone size: .; D gene: TRBD2; V gene: TRBV5-1; J gene: TRBJ2-1; CDR3 protein: CASSLIGLSGALYNEQFF; CDR3 DNA: TGCGCCAGCAGCTTAATCGGCCTTAGCGGGGCCTTATACAATGAGCAGTTCTTC
clone size: few; D gene: TRBD1; V gene: TRBV4-1; J gene: TRBJ1-2; CDR3 protein: CASSQVGDRGYGYTF; CDR3 DNA: TGCGCCAGCAGCCAAGTAGGAGACAGGGGATATGGCTACACCTTC
clone size: .; D gene: .; V gene: TRBV30; J gene: TRBJ2-7; CDR3 protein: CAWSSYSYEQYF; CDR3 DNA: TGTGCCTGGAGTTCGTACAGTTACGAGCAGTACTTC
clone size: few; D gene: TRBD2; V gene: TRBV7-9; J gene: TRBJ2-2; CDR3 protein: CASSSRAGGQDGELFF; CDR3 DNA: TGTGCCAGCAGCTCCCGAGCGGGGGGGCAGGACGGGGAGCTGTTTTTT
clone size: .; D gene: .; V gene: TRBV19; J gene: TRBJ1-1; CDR3 protein: CASSLMGQMNTEAFF; CDR3 DNA: TGTGCCAGTAGCCTCATGGGTCAGATGAACACTGAAGCTTTCTTT
clone size: few; D gene: .; V gene: TRBV9; J gene: TRBJ2-3; CDR3 protein: CASSVVGGRGDTQYF; CDR3 DNA: TGTGCCAGCAGCGTAGTCGGGGGTAGGGGAGATACGCAGTATTTT
clone size: few; D gene: TRBD1; V gene: TRBV6-5; J gene: TRBJ1-1; CDR3 protein: CASSSPGQGWTEAFF; CDR3 DNA: TGTGCCAGCAGTTCCCCGGGACAGGGATGGACTGAAGCTTTCTTT
clone size: many; D gene: .; V gene: TRBV4-3; J gene: TRBJ2-3; CDR3 protein: CASSQDRWGTGGTQYF; CDR3 DNA: TGCGCCAGCAGCCAAGATCGCTGGGGTACCGGCGGTACGCAGTATTTT
clone size: .; D gene: .; V gene: TRBV29-1; J gene: TRBJ2-1; CDR3 protein: CSVEDQSRQFF; CDR3 DNA: TGCAGCGTTGAAGACCAGTCAAGGCAGTTCTTC
clone size: .; D gene: TRBD2; V gene: TRBV9; J gene: TRBJ2-3; CDR3 protein: CASSVGISGGSDTQYF; CDR3 DNA: TGTGCCAGCAGCGTCGGGATTAGCGGGGGGTCAGATACGCAGTATTTT
clone size: few; D gene: .; V gene: TRBV15; J gene: TRBJ1-5; CDR3 protein: CATSREGGNQPQHF; CDR3 DNA: TGTGCCACCAGCAGAGAAGGGGGCAATCAGCCCCAGCATTTT
clone size: few; D gene: TRBD2; V gene: TRBV19; J gene: TRBJ2-1; CDR3 protein: CASSTLSSGGSYNEQFF; CDR3 DNA: TGTGCCAGTAGTACCCTATCTAGCGGGGGTTCCTACAATGAGCAGTTCTTC
clone size: .; D gene: .; V gene: TRBV4-1; J gene: TRBJ1-1; CDR3 protein: CASSHYGGNTEAFF; CDR3 DNA: TGCGCCAGCAGCCACTACGGGGGGAACACTGAAGCTTTCTTT
clone size: .; D gene: .; V gene: TRBV15; J gene: TRBJ1-4; CDR3 protein: CATSRVQGVNEKLFF; CDR3 DNA: TGTGCCACCAGCAGAGTACAGGGAGTGAATGAAAAACTGTTTTTT
clone size: few; D gene: .; V gene: TRBV11-2; J gene: TRBJ2-7; CDR3 protein: CASSQTANYEQYF; CDR3 DNA: TGTGCCAGCAGCCAAACCGCTAACTACGAGCAGTACTTC
clone size: few; D gene: TRBD1; V gene: TRBV10-3; J gene: TRBJ1-3; CDR3 protein: CAISTGAGNTIYF; CDR3 DNA: TGTGCCATCAGTACAGGGGCTGGAAACACCATATATTTT
clone size: .; D gene: .; V gene: TRBV7-9; J gene: TRBJ1-2; CDR3 protein: CASSLKQGPSSRGYTF; CDR3 DNA: TGTGCCAGCAGCTTGAAACAGGGCCCGTCTTCTCGGGGCTACACCTTC
clone size: few; D gene: TRBD1; V gene: TRBV30; J gene: TRBJ1-5; CDR3 protein: CAWSKGTGSYNQPQHF; CDR3 DNA: TGTGCCTGGAGCAAAGGGACAGGGTCTTACAATCAGCCCCAGCATTTT
clone size: few; D gene: .; V gene: TRBV7-2; J gene: TRBJ2-1; CDR3 protein: CASSLFTNEQFF; CDR3 DNA: TGTGCCAGCAGCTTATTCACGAATGAGCAGTTCTTC
clone size: few; D gene: .; V gene: TRBV4-1; J gene: TRBJ1-2; CDR3 protein: CASSQDWAGSGYGYTF; CDR3 DNA: TGCGCCAGCAGCCAAGATTGGGCAGGGTCTGGGTATGGCTACACCTTC
clone size: few; D gene: .; V gene: TRBV7-9; J gene: TRBJ1-1; CDR3 protein: CASSRPIGTEAFF; CDR3 DNA: TGTGCCAGCAGCCGCCCAATCGGCACTGAAGCTTTCTTT
clone size: few; D gene: TRBD1; V gene: TRBV12-5; J gene: TRBJ2-7; CDR3 protein: CASRVGDRGLYEQYF; CDR3 DNA: TGTGCTAGTCGGGTGGGGGACAGGGGGCTCTACGAGCAGTACTTC
clone size: .; D gene: .; V gene: TRBV6-1; J gene: TRBJ2-7; CDR3 protein: CASSDTTGMQYF; CDR3 DNA: TGTGCCAGCAGTGATACGACCGGGATGCAGTACTTC
clone size: many; D gene: TRBD1; V gene: TRBV10-2; J gene: TRBJ2-7; CDR3 protein: CASSPGRDSPSYEQYF; CDR3 DNA: TGCGCCAGCAGCCCGGGCAGGGACAGCCCCTCCTACGAGCAGTACTTC
clone size: .; D gene: .; V gene: TRBV27; J gene: TRBJ1-2; CDR3 protein: CASRPTSATGGRGNTF; CDR3 DNA: TGTGCCAGCAGACCCACCTCGGCGACAGGCGGTAGGGGTAACACCTTC